The 9 T cell receptor beta chains listed next were all sequenced from one sample in a study of monozygotic twins with inflammatory bowel disease. TCRdb derives one entry per CDR3 protein from the 5' RACE reads, leaving out DNA. The sample has fewer than 550,000 distinct CDR3 sequences. Sequencing was performed on blood. All receptors derive from a human donor with ulcerative colitis or Crohn's disease, or a healthy co-twin of an affected twin (not recorded which).

The rearrangement uses TRBV11-2 and TRBJ1-2; TCRdb outputs TRBD1, but without DNA this stays unchecked. Germline V CDR1 and CDR2: SGHAT, FQNNGV. This CDR3 has 11 amino acids. The CDR3 reads CASSRQFGYTF.

The chain combines TRBV6-6 with TRBJ1-1. The germline V gene encodes CDR1 MNHNY and CDR2 SVGAGI (reference sequence). The CDR3 is 14 amino acids. The CDR3 loop reads CASSYTDGNTEAFF.

The chain links TRBV6-5 to TRBJ1-6; TCRdb's D call, TRBD1, is unchecked because there is no DNA. Germline loops: CDR1 MNHEY, CDR2 SVGAGI. The CDR3 runs 15 residues. This chain's CDR3 is CASSYTGFLGSPLHF.

The J gene is TRBJ2-5, the V gene TRBV5-4. Germline CDR1 is SGHNT and CDR2 is YYREEE (reference sequence). The CDR3 is 14 amino acids. The chain's CDR3 is CASSSIGPQETQYF.

This sequence joins TRBV5-6 and TRBJ1-1. The CDR3 extends over 12 amino acids. Germline loops: CDR1 SGHDT, CDR2 YYEEEE. CDR3 region: CASSFGEVEAFF.

The chain uses TRBV11-2 and TRBJ2-3; the D call from TCRdb, TRBD1, cannot be confirmed without DNA. The CDR3 extends over 16 amino acids. Looked up from germline, CDR1 is SGHAT and CDR2 is FQNNGV. Here the CDR3 reads CASSSPPGGATDTQYF.

V gene TRBV7-2 combines with J gene TRBJ1-5; as DNA is missing, the TRBD1 call by TCRdb cannot be tested. This CDR3 is 15 amino acids long. Germline-derived CDR1 and CDR2 are SGHTA and FQGNSA. The CDR3: CASSLVGGSNQPQHF.

The rearrangement links TRBV5-5 to TRBJ2-2; there is no DNA to check the TCRdb D call of TRBD2. Germline lookup yields CDR1 SGHKS and CDR2 YYEKEE (reference sequence). The CDR3 has 13 residues. The CDR3: CASSSWGVGELFF. The full variable domain, with the rest looked up from reference TRBV5-5 and TRBJ2-2, is DAGVTQSPTHLIKTRGQQVTLRCSPISGHKSVSWYQQVLGQGPQFIFQYYEKEERGRGNFPDRFSARQFPNYSSELNVNALLLGDSALYLCASSSWGVGELFFGEGSRLTVL.

This CDR3 is CASSSDRHGEKLFF. V is TRBV5-6 and J is TRBJ1-4; TCRdb's D call of TRBD1 is untestable without DNA. CDR1 and CDR2 from the germline V gene are SGHDT and YYEEEE. The CDR3 covers 14 residues.